One sample yielded the 29 T cell receptor beta chains listed below, sequenced in a study of T-cell reconstitution after alpha-beta-depleted transplantation in children. Molecular barcoding with unique molecular identifiers was used for the TCRbeta library. MiXCR was run by TCRdb on the PCR reads, yielding one entry per CDR3 protein. Of fewer than 700,000 distinct CDR3 sequences listed, 10% to 15% are singletons. The sample consisted of PBMCs, mostly from graft donor cells, taken 360 days after TCRalphabeta/CD19-depleted stem cell transplant. These receptors were taken from a male patient under 18 who had a stem cell transplant for acute myeloid leukemia, so the T cells may come from the graft donor.

The chain is built from TRBV27 and TRBJ2-7; the D is unclear. The CDR3 is made up of 10 amino acids. Per the germline V gene, CDR1 is MNHEY and CDR2 is SMNVEV (reference sequence). DNA of the CDR3: TGTGCCAGCAGTCTATTAACCCGCAAGGTT. Translating gives CASSLLTRKV.

In DNA form, the CDR3 reads TGTGCCAGCCGAGCGACTAGTTTAACGGGGCCCAACAATGAGCAGTTCTTC. As protein: CASRATSLTGPNNEQFF. J is TRBJ2-1 and V is TRBV6-4; D may be TRBD2 (6 bases). Germline V CDR1 and CDR2: MRHNA, SNTAGT. Trimming removed 8 bases from V and 5 bases from J, with 25 bases in between. CDR3 length equals 17 residues.

On this clonotype: A single base separates this from a much larger clone, so it may be a read error. V gene TRBV24-1 combines with J gene TRBJ2-7, with 14 nucleotides matching TRBD2. The CDR3 is 16 residues long. Looked up from germline, CDR1 is KGHDR and CDR2 is SFDVKD. The CDR3 nucleotides are TGTGTCACCAGTGATAGGACTAGCGGGAGGCCCTACGAGCAGTACTTC. Protein: CVTSDRTSGRPYEQYF.

This clonotype was counted a few times. As DNA, the CDR3 is TGTGCCAGCAGTTACCCTAGGACAGGGGAGGAAGCTTTCTTT. This translates into CASSYPRTGEEAFF. The chain uses TRBV28 and TRBJ1-1; 9 bases align to TRBD1. V gave up 4 bases and J gave up 8 bases; unmatched junction bases: 8. Germline CDR1 and CDR2: MDHEN and SYDVKM. The CDR3 totals 14 residues.

This clonotype was recorded a few times. The genes are TRBV20-1 and TRBJ2-7; a weak D match, TRBD1 (6 bases). Germline lookup yields CDR1 DFQATT and CDR2 SNEGSKA (reference sequence). This CDR3 spans 11 amino acids. Trimming cost V 6 bases and J 3 bases, with 9 bases left between them. CDR3 sequence (DNA): TGCAGTGCCTTGGACAGCTACGAGCAGTACTTC. Translating it yields CSALDSYEQYF.

There are a few counts of this clonotype. This CDR3 is CSGWGTDTQYF. In nucleotides, the CDR3 is TGCAGTGGATGGGGTACAGATACGCAGTATTTT. The genes are TRBV20-1 and TRBJ2-3; unclear D gene. Deletions cut 7 bases from V and 3 bases from J, with 8 bases between. The CDR3 has 11 amino acids. Germline-derived CDR1 and CDR2 are DFQATT and SNEGSKA (reference sequence).

The chain joins TRBV10-3 to TRBJ2-1; 13 bases agree with TRBD2. Germline CDR1 reads ENHRY; CDR2 reads SYGVKD. There are 16 residues in the CDR3. The J segment lost 7 bases and the V segment lost 2 bases, leaving 5 bases of the junction unmatched. In DNA form, the CDR3 reads TGTGCCATCAGTGAGAGGGGGACTAGCGGGAAGAATGAGCAGTTCTTC. As protein: CAISERGTSGKNEQFF.

This clonotype was seen many times. The V and J genes are TRBV28 and TRBJ2-1, with unresolved D. Germline values: CDR1 MDHEN, CDR2 SYDVKM. Trimming cost V 8 bases and J 1 base, with 9 bases left between them. The CDR3 spans 13 residues. CDR3 sequence reads: CASRSGSYNEQFF. Here the CDR3 DNA reads TGTGCCAGCCGCTCCGGGTCCTACAATGAGCAGTTCTTC.

This chain uses TRBV7-9 with TRBJ2-7, with TRBD2 matching 13 bases. The CDR3 has 13 residues. Germline values: CDR1 SEHNR, CDR2 FQNEAQ (reference sequence). The ends lost 4 bases at V and 9 bases at J; junction bases unmatched: 3. In DNA form, the CDR3 reads TGTGCCAGCAGCTCGGGACTAGCGGGATCGCAGTACTTC. As protein: CASSSGLAGSQYF.

This clonotype was seen repeatedly, ten times or more. The chain combines TRBV10-3 with TRBJ2-5; a possible D gene is TRBD2 (5 bases). Germline CDR1 and CDR2: ENHRY and SYGVKD. Trimming removed 5 bases from V and 4 bases from J, with 8 bases in between. CDR3 length: 12 residues. Here the CDR3 DNA reads TGTGCCATCAGTTCGGGAAGAGAGACCCAGTACTTC. Its protein product is CAISSGRETQYF.

Details on this clonotype: This may stem from a read error, because a much larger clone lies one nucleotide away. The rearrangement links TRBV5-1 to TRBJ2-1; D may match TRBD1 or TRBD2 (7 bases each). Germline V CDR1 and CDR2: SGHRS, YFSETQ. The CDR3 length is 12 residues. The CDR3 coding sequence is TGCGGCAGCGGGGACAGCTACAATGAGCAGTTCTTC. Amino acids: CGSGDSYNEQFF. Full variable domain (remainder filled in from reference TRBV5-1 and TRBJ2-1): KAGVTQTPRYLIKTRGQQVTLSCSPISGHRSVSWYQQTPGQGLQFLFEYFSETQRNKGNFPGRFSGRQFSNSRSEMNVSTLELGDSALYLCGSGDSYNEQFFGPGTRLTVL.

The V call is TRBV7-3, the J call TRBJ2-5; 9 nucleotides agree with TRBD2. CDR3 length: 15 amino acids. V lost 5 bases and J lost 4; bases outside the gene matches: 8. The germline V gene encodes CDR1 SGHTA and CDR2 FQGTGA. This chain's CDR3 is CASSPSLAGVETQYF. The CDR3 DNA reads TGTGCCAGCAGCCCTAGCTTAGCGGGAGTAGAGACCCAGTACTTC.

This clonotype was found once. The CDR3 sequence is CASSKGSSGRKDEQFF. DNA of the CDR3: TGTGCCAGCAGCAAAGGGAGTAGCGGGAGAAAGGATGAGCAGTTCTTC. The chain combines TRBV21-1 with TRBJ2-1; whether TRBD2, the table's D call, matches the DNA was not checked. TRBV21-1 is a pseudogene. The CDR3 is made up of 16 amino acids.

In this sample, this clonotype turned up many times. The V gene is TRBV28, the J gene TRBJ1-5; D possibly corresponds to TRBD1 (6 bases). Germline values: CDR1 MDHEN, CDR2 SYDVKM. Trimming stripped 0 bases from V and 1 base from J, with 7 bases between. The CDR3 spans 15 residues. The CDR3 DNA reads as TGTGCCAGCAGTTTATGGCAGGGGAGCAATCAGCCCCAGCATTTT. Residues: CASSLWQGSNQPQHF.

This clonotype came up many times. The V and J genes are TRBV29-1 and TRBJ2-1; D remains ambiguous. This CDR3 comprises 13 residues. V was trimmed by 3 bases and J by 3 bases, leaving 9 bases between them. In germline, CDR1 is SQVTM, CDR2 ANQGSEA. The CDR3 reads CSVEGLFYNEQFF. The CDR3, as DNA: TGCAGCGTTGAGGGTCTTTTCTACAATGAGCAGTTCTTC.

In this sample, this clonotype turned up many times. V and J are TRBV4-2 and TRBJ2-5; D perhaps matches TRBD2 (6 bases). The germline CDR1 and CDR2 sequences are LGHNA and YNFKEQ. The CDR3 covers 17 residues. Trimming cost V 1 base and J 0 bases, with 15 bases left between them. The CDR3: CASSQVASATYQETQYF. In DNA, the CDR3 is TGTGCCAGCAGCCAAGTGGCTAGCGCGACGTACCAAGAGACCCAGTACTTC.

This clonotype came up a few times. The rearrangement uses TRBV5-6 and TRBJ2-1; D is unresolved. The germline V gene encodes CDR1 SGHDT and CDR2 YYEEEE. The CDR3 length is 12 residues. V dropped 4 bases and J dropped 10 bases, with 12 bases sitting between them. In nucleotides, the CDR3 is TGTGCCAGCAGCATGCCCCCCTCGGAGCAGTTCTTC. It is translated as CASSMPPSEQFF.

This clonotype turned up a few times. The gene calls are TRBV5-1 and TRBJ2-3; 8 bases are a match to TRBD2. CDR1 is SGHRS and CDR2 is YFSETQ in the germline V gene. Losses at the gene ends were 4 bases for V and 2 bases for J; bases not matched to a gene: 6. The CDR3 covers 15 residues. The DNA of the CDR3 is TGCGCCAGCAGCCGCGGACTAGCTATCACAGATACGCAGTATTTT. Residues: CASSRGLAITDTQYF.

Ten or more counts support this clonotype. The rearrangement joins TRBV20-1 to TRBJ2-5; either TRBD1 or TRBD2 may fit D (6 bases each). There are 14 residues in the CDR3. V was trimmed by 3 bases and J by 5 bases, leaving 16 bases between them. Germline V lookup: CDR1 DFQATT, CDR2 SNEGSKA (reference sequence). Here the CDR3 reads CSASGGPEGETQYF. DNA for the CDR3: TGCAGTGCTAGTGGGGGGCCGGAGGGGGAGACCCAGTACTTC.

The chain combines TRBV18 with TRBJ2-7; D possibly uses TRBD1 or TRBD2 (5 bases each). Germline values: CDR1 KGHSH, CDR2 LQKENI. Trimming removed 6 bases from V and 0 bases from J, with 12 bases in between. The CDR3 is 14 amino acids. The CDR3 spells CASSRGRASYEQYF. CDR3 sequence (DNA): TGTGCCAGCTCCCGGGGCAGGGCCTCCTACGAGCAGTACTTC.

The V and J genes are TRBV5-1 and TRBJ2-2; D is perhaps TRBD2 (5 bases). This CDR3 is 15 amino acids long. CDR1 and CDR2 (germline): SGHRS, YFSETQ. V was trimmed by 4 bases and J by 6 bases, leaving 16 bases between them. This CDR3 reads CASSRTLFGAGELFF. Here the CDR3 DNA reads TGCGCCAGCAGCCGGACCCTGTTCGGGGCCGGGGAGCTGTTTTTT.

This clonotype was found many times. V gene TRBV7-3 combines with J gene TRBJ2-3, with 7 bases fitting TRBD2. In germline, CDR1 is SGHTA, CDR2 FQGTGA. V dropped 0 bases and J dropped 6; count of bases not matched to a gene: 12. CDR3 length: 17 amino acids. The DNA for the CDR3 is TGTGCCAGCAGCTTAACGTCAGCGGGATATCATTTGGATACGCAGTATTTT. Residues: CASSLTSAGYHLDTQYF.

The chain combines TRBV5-1 with TRBJ2-7, with D hard to call. Germline assignment: CDR1 SGHRS and CDR2 YFSETQ. This CDR3 contains 17 residues. The V and J ends lost 4 bases and 2 bases respectively, with 22 bases between them. CDR3 in amino acids: CASSGWTFQDVPYEQYF. CDR3 DNA: TGCGCCAGCAGCGGCTGGACCTTCCAGGACGTGCCCTACGAGCAGTACTTC.

Only a few counts were recorded for this clonotype. This sequence joins TRBV28 and TRBJ1-4; D unclear. V was trimmed by 1 base and J by 8 bases, leaving 8 bases between them. This CDR3 has 13 amino acids. Germline V gene lookup returns CDR1 MDHEN and CDR2 SYDVKM. This CDR3 is CASSLFTYEKLFF. The DNA for the CDR3 is TGTGCCAGCAGTTTATTCACATACGAAAAACTGTTTTTT.

This clonotype was observed a few times. This chain connects TRBV3-1 to TRBJ2-1, with TRBD2 matching over 12 bases. V shed 1 base, J shed 7 bases, and the junction held 8 bases outside the gene matches. The CDR3 has 17 amino acids. CDR1 and CDR2 from the germline V gene are LGHDT and YNNKEL (reference sequence). The CDR3 DNA follows: TGTGCCAGCAGCCAAGGGACTAGCGGGAATTGGGGGAATGAGCAGTTCTTC. It yields the protein CASSQGTSGNWGNEQFF.

This clonotype was counted a few times. The V gene is TRBV7-9, the J gene TRBJ2-1; 7 nucleotides agree with TRBD2. The junction had 6 bases not matched to a gene; V was cut back by 7 bases and J by 6 bases. CDR1 is SEHNR and CDR2 is FQNEAQ in the germline V gene (reference sequence). The CDR3 covers 13 residues. The CDR3 region has the DNA TGTGCCAGCACGTTGGGGAGGGCCAATGAGCAGTTCTTC. It encodes CASTLGRANEQFF.

The genes are TRBV15 and TRBJ2-5; no clear D. The V end lost 0 bases, the J end lost 6 bases, and 5 bases lay between the germline ends. Germline V gives CDR1 LNHNV, CDR2 YYDKDF (reference sequence). This CDR3 comprises 12 residues. CDR3 nucleotides: TGTGCCACCAGCAGAGATCTCAAGACCCAGTACTTC. It translates to CATSRDLKTQYF.

A few counts support this clonotype. The CDR3: CASSLKRDWKDTQYF. Here the CDR3 DNA reads TGTGCCAGCAGTTTAAAGCGGGATTGGAAAGATACGCAGTATTTT. The genes are TRBV28 and TRBJ2-3; 7 bases match TRBD2. J was trimmed by 5 bases and V by 2 bases; bases with no gene match: 7. CDR1 and CDR2 (germline): MDHEN, SYDVKM. This CDR3 has 15 amino acids.

This clonotype was found a few times. V and J are TRBV7-9 and TRBJ1-1; D remains ambiguous. Germline values: CDR1 SEHNR, CDR2 FQNEAQ (reference sequence). The CDR3 is 12 residues long. Between the trimmed V and J ends, which lost 8 bases and 4 bases, there was a span of 11 bases. The DNA of the CDR3 is TGTGCCAGCCACTTTCCTGGCACTGAAGCTTTCTTT. Its protein product is CASHFPGTEAFF.